These T cell receptor beta chains were read from a single sample in a study of shared clonotypes between healthy human individuals. Profiled with immunoSEQ multiplex PCR; TCRdb holds only in-frame clones, not every one. Seen here are around 1.4 million clones, about 98.5% observed once, and the top ten hold approximately 0.38%. Sequencing was performed on naive CD4+ T cells sorted from blood. These receptor sequences come from a man aged 30 to 45 in good health. Each CDR3 is given with its conserved first and last residue. The size entry is marked missing in some rows and otherwise reads once, few, many or a size class.

CDR3 protein: CASSLVGVGTQYF
J gene: TRBJ2-5
clone size: once
V gene: TRBV13

CDR3 protein: CASSLRGGEQFF
J gene: TRBJ2-1
clone size: once
V gene: TRBV5-6

CDR3 protein: CASSIDTGLISGNTIYF
J gene: TRBJ1-3
clone size: NA
V gene: TRBV19

CDR3 protein: CASSPRGDRLNSGANVLTF
J gene: TRBJ2-6
clone size: NA
V gene: TRBV9

CDR3 protein: CATGKRTGPTEAFF
J gene: TRBJ1-1
clone size: NA
V gene: TRBV28

CDR3 protein: CASSEASGTSTDTQYF
J gene: TRBJ2-3
clone size: NA
V gene: TRBV6-1

CDR3 protein: CASSEAGGLGNQPQHF
J gene: TRBJ1-5
clone size: NA
V gene: TRBV6-1

CDR3 protein: CASSDQNQPQHF
J gene: TRBJ1-5
clone size: NA
V gene: TRBV28

CDR3 protein: CASSLREGLVPSETQYF
J gene: TRBJ2-5
clone size: NA
V gene: TRBV9

CDR3 protein: CASSLGGLAGGSTDEQYF
J gene: TRBJ2-7
clone size: NA
V gene: TRBV5-1

CDR3 protein: CASSQGGGVYGYTF
J gene: TRBJ1-2
clone size: NA
V gene: TRBV4-1

CDR3 protein: CASSVGGQSDTQYF
J gene: TRBJ2-3
clone size: NA
V gene: TRBV6-1

CDR3 protein: CASRAASGGEKLFF
J gene: TRBJ1-4
clone size: NA
V gene: TRBV6-5

CDR3 protein: CASSSSWGQPQHF
J gene: TRBJ1-5
clone size: NA
V gene: TRBV5-8

CDR3 protein: CASSLATGGAGNTIYF
J gene: TRBJ1-3
clone size: NA
V gene: TRBV5-1

CDR3 protein: CASSVDRQETQYF
J gene: TRBJ2-5
clone size: NA
V gene: TRBV10-2

CDR3 protein: CSVEMQGGTEAFF
J gene: TRBJ1-1
clone size: once
V gene: TRBV29-1

CDR3 protein: CASSASGTVETQYF
J gene: TRBJ2-5
clone size: once
V gene: TRBV25-1

CDR3 protein: CASSLGTNSPIF
J gene: TRBJ1-1
clone size: NA
V gene: TRBV28

CDR3 protein: CSAQGGRASYEQYF
J gene: TRBJ2-7
clone size: NA
V gene: TRBV29-1

CDR3 protein: CASSPATNEQFF
J gene: TRBJ2-1
clone size: NA
V gene: TRBV18

CDR3 protein: CASSVDTGDSSGNTIYF
J gene: TRBJ1-3
clone size: NA
V gene: TRBV9

CDR3 protein: CASSFSDRQGTQYF
J gene: TRBJ2-5
clone size: NA
V gene: TRBV5-4

CDR3 protein: CASSQIAFVQYF
J gene: TRBJ2-7
clone size: NA
V gene: TRBV14

CDR3 protein: CASSAQPSGEKLFF
J gene: TRBJ1-4
clone size: NA
V gene: TRBV9

CDR3 protein: CASSIGKQRNGYTF
J gene: TRBJ1-2
clone size: NA
V gene: TRBV19

CDR3 protein: CASRRRGFYGYTF
J gene: TRBJ1-2
clone size: NA
V gene: TRBV19

CDR3 protein: CASRRKWSTNEKLFF
J gene: TRBJ1-4
clone size: NA
V gene: TRBV6-5

CDR3 protein: CASSPPTSGYNEQFF
J gene: TRBJ2-1
clone size: NA
V gene: TRBV18

CDR3 protein: CASSEPSPRNQPQHF
J gene: TRBJ1-5
clone size: NA
V gene: TRBV6-1

CDR3 protein: CASSLVSLTPYNEQFF
J gene: TRBJ2-1
clone size: NA
V gene: TRBV9

CDR3 protein: CASSLRGLERGQYF
J gene: TRBJ2-7
clone size: NA
V gene: TRBV7-8

CDR3 protein: CASSLVGQLQSDTQYF
J gene: TRBJ2-3
clone size: once
V gene: TRBV5-1